This passage covers 5 T cell receptor beta chains from one sample sequenced in a study of blood T cells in healthy people across ages. Primed by a sample-barcoded 5' primer and a J-beta primer mix, a second PCR proceeded for about 6 to 12 cycles. TCRdb reprocessed the 5' RACE reads via MiXCR and lists one record per CDR3 protein. Of 850,000 to 950,000 distinct CDR3 sequences listed, 29% are singletons. The specimen sequenced was blood. The receptors were gathered from an elderly woman in good health.

V and J are TRBV5-1 and TRBJ1-2; D gene uncertain. The CDR3 runs to 15 residues. V dropped 0 bases and J dropped 7 bases, with 16 bases sitting between them. The V gene's germline CDR1 is SGHRS and CDR2 YFSETQ. CDR3 amino acids: CASSLGAGTGRGYTF. CDR3 bases: TGCGCCAGCAGCTTGGGCGCCGGAACTGGTCGTGGCTACACCTTC.

J is TRBJ1-1 and V is TRBV6-2 or TRBV6-3; D is possibly TRBD1 (6 bases). In germline, CDR1 is MNHEY, CDR2 SVGEGT. The CDR3 is 15 residues long. The V end was cut by 6 bases, the J end by 5 bases, with 19 bases between. The CDR3 region is CASRKTGPTGTEAFF. CDR3 DNA: TGTGCCAGCAGGAAAACGGGGCCGACAGGAACTGAAGCTTTCTTT.

Ten or more counts support this clonotype. The chain links TRBV2 to TRBJ1-2; D gene uncertain. The CDR3 covers 15 residues. Germline V gene sequence: CDR1 SNHLY, CDR2 FYNNEI. With 3 bases removed from V and 6 bases from J, the gap between germline ends came to 17 bases. The CDR3 nucleotides are TGTGCCAGCAGTGAGAATAAGGCCAGCTCCGATGGCTACACCTTC. Its protein is CASSENKASSDGYTF.

This clonotype has ten or more counts. The chain links TRBV9 to TRBJ2-7; the D gene could be TRBD1 or TRBD2 (5 bases each). The CDR3 covers 14 residues. V lost 3 bases and J 2 bases, leaving 12 bases between the germline ends. From germline, CDR1 is SGDLS and CDR2 YYNGEE. The CDR3 coding sequence is TGTGCCAGCAGCGCAGGGCTGGGAGCCTACGAGCAGTACTTC. Translating gives CASSAGLGAYEQYF.

The sample holds many counts of this clonotype. The CDR3 DNA is TGTGCCAGCAGCCAACCGGGGGGGAGTACCTACAATGAGCAGTTCTTC. Translation: CASSQPGGSTYNEQFF. The genes are TRBV4-2 and TRBJ2-1, with 8 bases aligning to TRBD2. The CDR3 has 16 residues. J gave up 2 bases and V 2 bases, and 5 bases lay outside the gene matches. Germline lookup yields CDR1 LGHNA and CDR2 YNFKEQ.